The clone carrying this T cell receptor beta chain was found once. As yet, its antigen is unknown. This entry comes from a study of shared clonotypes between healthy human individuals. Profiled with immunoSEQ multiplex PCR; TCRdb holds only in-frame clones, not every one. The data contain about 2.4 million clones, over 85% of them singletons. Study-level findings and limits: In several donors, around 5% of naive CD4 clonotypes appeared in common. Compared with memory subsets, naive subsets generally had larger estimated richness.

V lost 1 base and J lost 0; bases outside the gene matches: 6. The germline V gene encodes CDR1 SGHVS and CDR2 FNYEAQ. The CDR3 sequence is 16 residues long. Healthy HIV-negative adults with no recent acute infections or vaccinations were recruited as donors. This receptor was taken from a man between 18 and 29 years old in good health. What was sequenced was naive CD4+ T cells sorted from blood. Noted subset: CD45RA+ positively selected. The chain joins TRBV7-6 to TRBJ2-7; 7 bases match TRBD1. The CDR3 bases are TGTGCCAGCAGCTTAGGGTTTCGGGACAGCTCCTACGAGCAGTACTTC. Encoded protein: CASSLGFRDSSYEQYF.